Listed here are 20 T cell receptor beta chains from one sample, sequenced in a study of blood T cell repertoires in COVID-19 (dated by TCRdb to about 2020). The library was generated by the immunoSEQ multiplex PCR assay. TCRdb holds this immuneACCESS table with in-frame rearrangements only. Some clones are missing; in checked studies, unresolved V genes explain under half, and the rest has no known cause. This sample gives over 50,000 clones in total; over 80% of them show up just once. The ten largest clones take up 5% to 5.5% of the sample. Sequenced: peripheral blood. These receptor sequences come from a man aged 65 to 79 with acute or convalescent COVID-19.

The chain recombines TRBV5-6 with TRBJ1-2; 7 bases agree with TRBD1. V dropped 6 bases and J dropped 0; count of bases not matched to a gene: 5. The germline V gene encodes CDR1 SGHDT and CDR2 YYEEEE. The CDR3 is 14 residues long. The CDR3 DNA is TGTGCCAGCATCCACAGGGGTGCTAACTATGGCTACACCTTC. Amino acids: CASIHRGANYGYTF.

This chain uses TRBV4-1 with TRBJ2-7; no definite D call. The V and J ends lost 0 bases and 6 bases respectively, with 15 bases between them. Germline values: CDR1 MGHRA, CDR2 YSYEKL. The CDR3 contains 15 residues. The CDR3 bases are TGCGCCAGCAGCCAAGATGCTAGGCGCCCCAGCGAGCAGTACTTC. It specifies CASSQDARRPSEQYF.

This chain links TRBV27 with TRBJ2-1, with 9 nucleotides matching TRBD2. This CDR3 has 13 residues. CDR1 is MNHEY and CDR2 is SMNVEV in the germline V gene (reference sequence). The V segment lost 0 bases and the J segment 15 bases; nucleotides outside the gene matches: 6. The CDR3 DNA is TGTGCCAGCAGTTTATCTCGCGGGGGGGCCCGGTTCTTC. Translation: CASSLSRGGARFF.

The rearrangement joins TRBV5-1 to TRBJ2-2, with D hard to call. The CDR3 totals 15 residues. Trimming pared 0 bases from V and 1 base from J, leaving 7 bases between. The germline V gene encodes CDR1 SGHRS and CDR2 YFSETQ. The CDR3 reads CASSLDGGNTGELFF. The DNA for the CDR3 is TGCGCCAGCAGCTTGGATGGCGGGAACACCGGGGAGCTGTTTTTT.

This clone is a singleton in its sample. The chain combines TRBV3-1 (or the pseudogene TRBV3-2) with TRBJ2-7, with 12 positions matching TRBD2. Looked up from germline, CDR1 is LGHDT and CDR2 is YNNKEL (reference sequence). The CDR3 is made up of 17 amino acids. J was trimmed by 5 bases and V by 2 bases; bases with no gene match: 10. CDR3 residues: CASSQPLAGGISDEQYF. CDR3 bases: TGTGCCAGCAGCCAACCACTAGCGGGGGGAATATCAGACGAGCAGTACTTC.

The CDR3, as DNA: TGTGCCACCAGTCGAGTCACAGGGAACCAAGAGACCCAGTACTTC. It is translated as CATSRVTGNQETQYF. The V gene is TRBV15, the J gene TRBJ2-5; maybe TRBD1 (6 bases). Germline lookup yields CDR1 LNHNV and CDR2 YYDKDF (reference sequence). The CDR3 spans 15 residues. Deletions cut 6 bases from V and 0 bases from J, with 14 bases between. The whole variable domain, remainder taken from reference TRBV15 and TRBJ2-5, is DAMVIQNPRYQVTQFGKPVTLSCSQTLNHNVMYWYQQKSSQAPKLLFHYYDKDFNNEADTPDNFQSRRPNTSFCFLDIRSPGLGDTAMYLCATSRVTGNQETQYFGPGTRLLVL.

The V call is TRBV7-6, the J call TRBJ1-3; 9 bases line up with TRBD1. With 5 bases clipped from V and 6 bases from J, the junction kept 8 bases outside the gene matches. This CDR3 has 15 amino acids. CDR1 is SGHVS, CDR2 FNYEAQ, per germline. The CDR3 reads CASSPGTGSANTIYF. As DNA, the CDR3 is TGTGCCAGCAGCCCTGGGACAGGGAGTGCAAACACCATATATTTT.

The chain employs TRBV5-1 and TRBJ2-7; 7 nucleotides line up with TRBD1. Losses at the gene ends were 0 bases for V and 3 bases for J; bases not matched to a gene: 9. The CDR3 covers 16 residues. CDR1 is SGHRS, CDR2 YFSETQ, per germline. DNA for the CDR3: TGCGCCAGCAGCTTGGCCCTGACAGGGTTTATCTACGAGCAGTACTTC. Protein product: CASSLALTGFIYEQYF.

The chain has TRBV3-1 (or the pseudogene TRBV3-2) and TRBJ2-1, with 8 bases lining up with TRBD1. Germline CDR1 LGHDT, CDR2 YNNKEL (reference sequence). The CDR3 contains 15 residues. The junction had 2 bases not matched to a gene; V was cut back by 1 base and J by 3 bases. This CDR3 reads CASSQGDRRYNEQFF. Written as DNA, the CDR3 is TGTGCCAGCAGCCAAGGGGACAGGCGCTACAATGAGCAGTTCTTC.

V usage is TRBV4-1 and J usage is TRBJ2-2; TRBD1 matches at 8 bases. With V trimmed by 3 bases and J by 7 bases, 13 bases remained unmatched. The germline gives CDR1 MGHRA, CDR2 YSYEKL. This CDR3 is 17 amino acids long. CDR3 region: CASSHKSHSTGGGELFF. For the CDR3, the DNA is TGCGCCAGCAGCCACAAGTCACATTCAACAGGGGGCGGGGAGCTGTTTTTT.

This clone showed up just once. The rearrangement joins TRBV3-1 (or the pseudogene TRBV3-2) to TRBJ1-1; no firm D call. V was cut by 3 bases and J by 5 bases, with 10 bases left in between. The CDR3 has 13 amino acids. The germline gives CDR1 LGHDT, CDR2 YNNKEL (reference sequence). The CDR3 coding sequence is TGTGCCAGCAGCCAGGATGTGAGGACTGAAGCTTTCTTT. It specifies CASSQDVRTEAFF.

The chain combines TRBV7-9 with TRBJ2-2, with 11 nucleotides matching TRBD1. The CDR3 loop spans 16 amino acids. With 5 bases clipped from V and 6 bases from J, the junction kept 8 bases outside the gene matches. Germline V CDR1 and CDR2: SEHNR, FQNEAQ (reference sequence). As DNA, the CDR3 is TGTGCCAGCAGCCCAAGCGGACAGGGGGCGGCCGGGGAGCTGTTTTTT. This translates into CASSPSGQGAAGELFF.

V and J are TRBV28 and TRBJ1-5, with D possibly being TRBD1 (6 bases). The CDR3 contains 15 residues. Germline CDR1 MDHEN, CDR2 SYDVKM. V lost 2 bases and J lost 2, with 10 bases in between. CDR3 in amino acids: CASSLGRGGNQPQHF. The CDR3 DNA reads TGTGCCAGCAGTTTAGGCAGGGGTGGCAATCAGCCCCAGCATTTT. Drawing the rest from reference TRBV28 and TRBJ1-5, the complete variable domain is DVKVTQSSRYLVKRTGEKVFLECVQDMDHENMFWYRQDPGLGLRLIYFSYDVKMKEKGDIPEGYSVSREKKERFSLILESASTNQTSMYLCASSLGRGGNQPQHFGDGTRLSIL.

The chain has TRBV5-1 and TRBJ2-5; the match to TRBD1 covers 7 bases. The V gene end was trimmed by 1 base and the J gene end by 0 bases; junction bases not matched to a gene: 3. CDR3 length: 15 residues. Germline V gene data show CDR1 as SGHRS and CDR2 as YFSETQ. CDR3 region: CASSLSTGYQETQYF. DNA for the CDR3: TGCGCCAGCAGCTTGTCGACAGGGTACCAAGAGACCCAGTACTTC.

This clone was picked up one time. The CDR3 protein is CAISDWGTSGNNEQFF. CDR3 DNA sequence: TGTGCCATCAGTGATTGGGGGACTAGCGGAAACAATGAGCAGTTCTTC. V gene TRBV10-3 combines with J gene TRBJ2-1, with 11 bases aligning to TRBD2. From germline, CDR1 is ENHRY and CDR2 SYGVKD. The CDR3 is 16 amino acids. J was trimmed by 5 bases and V by 3 bases; bases with no gene match: 6.

The chain uses TRBV5-1 and TRBJ2-1; TRBD2 aligns across 9 bases. CDR3 size: 17 residues. Germline-derived CDR1 and CDR2 are SGHRS and YFSETQ. After removal of 1 base from V and 5 bases from J, the junction contained 10 bases not matched to a gene. The CDR3 DNA follows: TGCGCCAGCAGCTTGAGGTACGGCGGGGGGGCCAACAATGAGCAGTTCTTC. It yields the protein CASSLRYGGGANNEQFF.

V and J are TRBV5-1 and TRBJ2-1; the match to TRBD1 covers 11 bases. CDR3 length equals 18 residues. CDR1 is SGHRS and CDR2 is YFSETQ in the germline V gene. V lost 1 base and J lost 4; bases outside the gene matches: 10. The DNA of the CDR3 is TGCGCCAGCAGCTTGCAGGGCTCCGGGACAGGGGGATACAATGAGCAGTTCTTC. Its protein product is CASSLQGSGTGGYNEQFF.

The chain employs TRBV10-3 and TRBJ2-1; 8 nucleotides align to TRBD2. Germline lookup yields CDR1 ENHRY and CDR2 SYGVKD. The V gene end was trimmed by 6 bases and the J gene end by 2 bases; junction bases not matched to a gene: 6. This CDR3 region has 15 residues. The CDR3 DNA is TGTGCCATCAGCCTCACGGGACTAGCCTACAATGAGCAGTTCTTC. Its protein product is CAISLTGLAYNEQFF.

This clone was seen only a few times. V gene TRBV13 combines with J gene TRBJ1-6, with 7 nucleotides matching TRBD1. The germline gives CDR1 PRHDT, CDR2 FYEKMQ (reference sequence). Trimming removed 5 bases from V and 7 bases from J; junction bases left unmatched: 8. This CDR3 contains 15 residues. The CDR3 nucleotides are TGTGCCAGCAGCCGGACGGACAGGACAAATTCACCCCTCCACTTT. Translating gives CASSRTDRTNSPLHF.

The chain employs TRBV15 and TRBJ2-5; TRBD2 aligns across 8 bases. V was clipped by 0 bases and J by 6 bases; unmatched bases: 6. Per the germline V gene, CDR1 is LNHNV and CDR2 is YYDKDF (reference sequence). The CDR3 extends over 15 amino acids. CDR3 sequence reads: CATSRDSAGAKTQYF. The CDR3 DNA is TGTGCCACCAGCAGAGATTCAGCGGGGGCCAAGACCCAGTACTTC. Complete variable domain (other parts from reference TRBV15 and TRBJ2-5): DAMVIQNPRYQVTQFGKPVTLSCSQTLNHNVMYWYQQKSSQAPKLLFHYYDKDFNNEADTPDNFQSRRPNTSFCFLDIRSPGLGDTAMYLCATSRDSAGAKTQYFGPGTRLLVL.